Presented here are 22 T cell receptor beta chains from one specimen sequenced in a study of cytomegalovirus exposure and HLA in healthy donors. Clones were sequenced by immunoSEQ multiplex PCR, and TCRdb holds only the in-frame ones, with some missing. The sample carries about 220,000 clones, about 87% recorded once. The specimen was PBMCs. These TCRs come from a man in his late teens or twenties in good health and CMV-seronegative.

A few counts support this clone. The chain combines TRBV11-2 with TRBJ2-7; TRBD2 might be the D (6 bases). The CDR3 covers 13 residues. V shed 7 bases and J shed 0 bases, with 10 bases lying between them. Germline V gene lookup returns CDR1 SGHAT and CDR2 FQNNGV. Here the CDR3 DNA reads TGTGCCAGCACCCTGGGGGGCTCCTACGAGCAGTACTTC. Its translation: CASTLGGSYEQYF.

The chain combines TRBV4-1 with TRBJ2-1, with TRBD2 identical over 11 bases. CDR3 length: 16 residues. Germline CDR1 is MGHRA and CDR2 is YSYEKL. The V gene end was trimmed by 5 bases and the J gene end by 9 bases; junction bases not matched to a gene: 12. The CDR3 protein is CASSSTHTSGSAEQFF. CDR3 in DNA: TGCGCCAGCAGCTCCACCCATACTAGCGGGAGTGCTGAGCAGTTCTTC.

Only one count was recorded for this clone. The genes are TRBV6-1 and TRBJ1-5; 7 bases line up with TRBD1. The CDR3 extends over 14 amino acids. V lost 6 bases to trimming and J lost 1 base; unmatched junction nucleotides: 3. Germline V lookup: CDR1 MNHNS, CDR2 SASEGT. CDR3 bases: TGTGCCAGCAGCTACAGGGGCAGCAATCAGCCCCAGCATTTT. This gives the protein CASSYRGSNQPQHF.

The V and J genes are TRBV13 and TRBJ2-2, with 12 nucleotides matching TRBD2. The germline V gene encodes CDR1 PRHDT and CDR2 FYEKMQ (reference sequence). The CDR3 sequence is 16 residues long. The junction had 1 base not matched to a gene; V was cut back by 1 base and J by 4 bases. CDR3 DNA: TGTGCCAGCAGCTTAGAACTAGCGGGAGGCACCGGGGAGCTGTTTTTT. Translating it yields CASSLELAGGTGELFF.

V and J are TRBV29-1 and TRBJ1-6; D gene unclear. Germline lookup yields CDR1 SQVTM and CDR2 ANQGSEA. Trimming left V 5 bases short and J 6 bases short, with 11 bases between. CDR3 length: 13 residues. The CDR3 DNA reads as TGCAGCGTTATGGCCCGGGTTAATTCACCCCTCCACTTT. Its translation: CSVMARVNSPLHF.

This rearrangement joins TRBV27 to TRBJ2-7, with 7 bases aligning to TRBD1. Germline CDR1 reads MNHEY; CDR2 reads SMNVEV (reference sequence). The trim removed 7 bases at V and 2 bases at J, leaving 5 bases unmatched. The CDR3 runs to 13 residues. CDR3 sequence (DNA): TGTGCCAGCAAGGGGGCTCGGACCTACGAGCAGTACTTC. Protein: CASKGARTYEQYF.

The chain carries TRBV6-5 and TRBJ2-7; 8 positions match TRBD2. V lost 7 bases, J lost 2 bases, and 7 bases stayed unmatched. There are 14 residues in the CDR3. The germline CDR1 and CDR2 sequences are MNHEY and SVGAGI. CDR3 DNA sequence: TGTGCCAGCACCGAAGCGGGGGCCGCCTACGAGCAGTACTTC. Its protein is CASTEAGAAYEQYF.

This chain links TRBV4-3 with TRBJ2-3; no reliable D call. This CDR3 spans 16 amino acids. Germline V gives CDR1 LGHNA, CDR2 YSLEER. Trimming stripped 0 bases from V and 0 bases from J, with 10 bases between. The CDR3 spells CASSQETAASTDTQYF. The CDR3 DNA is TGCGCCAGCAGCCAAGAAACGGCGGCTAGCACAGATACGCAGTATTTT.

The chain joins TRBV11-2 to TRBJ2-1, with D uncertain. The CDR3 has 12 amino acids. V lost 5 bases and J 9 bases, leaving 11 bases between the germline ends. Germline assignment: CDR1 SGHAT and CDR2 FQNNGV. The CDR3 coding sequence is TGTGCCAGCAGCCAGTCATCCAGTGAGCAGTTCTTC. Translated: CASSQSSSEQFF.

This clone occurred once. This chain joins TRBV16 and TRBJ2-7, with a tentative D call TRBD2 (5 bases). Germline loops: CDR1 KGHSY, CDR2 FQNENV. V was trimmed by 4 bases and J by 1 base, leaving 8 bases between them. The CDR3 runs to 13 residues. The CDR3 is CASSPRTSYEQYF. CDR3 sequence (DNA): TGTGCCAGCAGCCCCCGGACTTCCTACGAGCAGTACTTC.

J is TRBJ1-1 and V is TRBV5-1; D perhaps matches TRBD1 (5 bases). V dropped 0 bases and J dropped 12 bases, with 18 bases sitting between them. The CDR3 consists of 14 residues. Germline lookup yields CDR1 SGHRS and CDR2 YFSETQ. The CDR3 is CASSLAPGEGPSFF. The CDR3 nucleotides read TGCGCCAGCAGCTTGGCCCCCGGGGAGGGGCCCTCTTTCTTT.

The chain links TRBV10-3 to TRBJ1-1; 7 bases line up with TRBD1. The CDR3 runs to 13 residues. Germline V gene data show CDR1 as ENHRY and CDR2 as SYGVKD. V lost 10 bases and J lost 0; bases outside the gene matches: 5. DNA of the CDR3: TGTGCCACCGAGGACAGGCTGAACACTGAAGCTTTCTTT. Its protein is CATEDRLNTEAFF.

This clone showed up just once. The genes are TRBV5-6 and TRBJ2-7, with D possibly matching TRBD2 (6 bases). The CDR3 is 15 amino acids. Germline V lookup: CDR1 SGHDT, CDR2 YYEEEE. Trimming left V 2 bases short and J 1 base short, with 13 bases between. Written as DNA, the CDR3 is TGTGCCAGCAGCTTTACTAGCCTCCTTTCCTACGAGCAGTACTTC. Translated, it gives CASSFTSLLSYEQYF.

This sequence joins TRBV19 and TRBJ2-1; 7 positions agree with TRBD1. CDR1 and CDR2 (germline): LNHDA, SQIVND (reference sequence). V dropped 5 bases and J dropped 8; count of bases not matched to a gene: 15. CDR3 size: 16 residues. CDR3: CASSGRKQGYGHEQFF. The CDR3 DNA reads TGTGCCAGTAGTGGACGCAAACAGGGGTATGGTCATGAGCAGTTCTTC.

The rearrangement joins TRBV19 to TRBJ2-3, with D hard to call. Trimming took off 4 bases at V and 5 bases at J, with 4 bases between the two ends. The CDR3 totals 11 residues. The V gene's germline CDR1 is LNHDA and CDR2 SQIVND (reference sequence). The CDR3 sequence is CASSSGDTQYF. The CDR3 DNA reads TGTGCCAGTAGTAGCGGAGATACGCAGTATTTT.

The genes are TRBV15 and TRBJ1-1; D possibly corresponds to TRBD1 (5 bases). This CDR3 is built from 16 residues. Germline CDR1 and CDR2: LNHNV and YYDKDF (reference sequence). Trimming shortened V by 3 bases and J by 3 bases, and 17 bases separated the two germline ends. For the CDR3, the DNA is TGTGCCACCAGCAGGGGCACGGGACTAAATCACACTGAAGCTTTCTTT. It yields the protein CATSRGTGLNHTEAFF.

The CDR3 spells CASSLEGQGGYTF. CDR3 in DNA: TGTGCCAGCAGCTTAGAGGGACAGGGAGGCTACACCTTC. The rearrangement uses TRBV7-2 and TRBJ1-2; TRBD1 aligns across 9 bases. Germline assignment: CDR1 SGHTA and CDR2 FQGNSA. J lost 8 bases, V lost 1 base, and 2 bases had no gene match. This CDR3 spans 13 amino acids.

The V and J genes are TRBV6-6 and TRBJ1-6, with 8 bases aligning to TRBD1. Germline V gene lookup returns CDR1 MNHNY and CDR2 SVGAGI (reference sequence). The CDR3 sequence is 15 residues long. The V and J ends lost 2 bases and 5 bases, in that order; junction bases with no gene match: 2. In nucleotides, the CDR3 is TGTGCCAGCAGTTACGGGACAGGCCATAATTCACCCCTCCACTTT. It encodes CASSYGTGHNSPLHF.

This clone appeared once. This chain connects TRBV28 to TRBJ1-1; 11 bases agree with TRBD1. Germline V gene data show CDR1 as MDHEN and CDR2 as SYDVKM. Unmatched junction bases numbered 6, after V lost 5 bases and J lost 10 bases. The CDR3 is 13 residues long. The CDR3 reads CASSPLGQGGAFF. As DNA, the CDR3 is TGTGCCAGCAGTCCGCTGGGACAGGGGGGAGCTTTCTTT.

The chain carries TRBV5-6 and TRBJ1-2; D is perhaps TRBD1 (5 bases). The V end lost 4 bases, the J end lost 3 bases, and 7 bases lay between the germline ends. The CDR3 runs to 12 residues. CDR1 is SGHDT and CDR2 is YYEEEE in the germline V gene. The CDR3: CASSPGDYGYTF. The CDR3 DNA reads TGTGCCAGCAGCCCGGGGGACTATGGCTACACCTTC.

This chain joins TRBV4-1 and TRBJ2-1; 11 bases fit TRBD2. Looked up from germline, CDR1 is MGHRA and CDR2 is YSYEKL. Trimming removed 2 bases from V and 5 bases from J; junction bases left unmatched: 5. The CDR3 spans 16 residues. CDR3 sequence (DNA): TGCGCCAGCAGCCAATCAAGACTAGCGGGGAACAATGAGCAGTTCTTC. This gives the protein CASSQSRLAGNNEQFF.

V is TRBV6-5 and J is TRBJ2-5; TRBD2 agrees at 9 bases. Trimming cost V 10 bases and J 4 bases; bases outside gene matches: 13. The CDR3 totals 15 residues. Germline V gene lookup returns CDR1 MNHEY and CDR2 SVGAGI. The CDR3 DNA follows: TGTGCCACGGGGAATGTAGCGGGGGAAGGAGAGACCCAGTACTTC. Residues: CATGNVAGEGETQYF.